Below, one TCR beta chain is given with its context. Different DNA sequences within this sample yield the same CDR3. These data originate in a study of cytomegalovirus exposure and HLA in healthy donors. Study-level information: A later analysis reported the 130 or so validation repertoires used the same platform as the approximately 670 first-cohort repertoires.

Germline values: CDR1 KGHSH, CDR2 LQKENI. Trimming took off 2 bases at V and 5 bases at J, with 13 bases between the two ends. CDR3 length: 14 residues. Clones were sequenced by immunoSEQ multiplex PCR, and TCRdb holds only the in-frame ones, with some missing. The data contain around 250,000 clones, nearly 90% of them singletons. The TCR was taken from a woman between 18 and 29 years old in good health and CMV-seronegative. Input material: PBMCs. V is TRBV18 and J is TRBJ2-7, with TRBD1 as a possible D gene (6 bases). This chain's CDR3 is CASSPGQGRDEQYF. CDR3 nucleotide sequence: TGTGCCAGCTCACCAGGTCAGGGGAGAGACGAGCAGTACTTC.